The 15 T cell receptor beta chains in this list originate from one sample, sequenced in a study of Ad26.COV2.S vaccination and SARS-CoV-2 variants. Clones were read by immunoSEQ multiplex PCR, and TCRdb kept only the in-frame ones, dropping some. The data contain more than 300,000 clones, about 86% of them singletons. The treatment was: some 19 received Ad26.COV2.S at low or high dose, single or two shots; about 5 received placebo; per-sample allocation not given. Material that was analyzed had been drawn on day 63 after the first vaccine or placebo injection. The source material was peripheral blood, sampled in a trial of Ad26.COV2.S vaccine versus placebo. The receptors derive from a person aged 18-60 years who received the Ad26.COV2.S COVID-19 vaccine or a placebo.

This chain connects TRBV7-9 to TRBJ2-3; perhaps TRBD2 as D (5 bases). The CDR3 sequence is 13 residues long. V lost 2 bases, J lost 6 bases, and 9 bases lay in between. The germline V gene has CDR1 SEHNR and CDR2 FQNEAQ (reference sequence). This chain's CDR3 is CASSLSGVDTQYF. CDR3 bases: TGTGCCAGCAGCTTATCCGGGGTGGATACGCAGTATTTT.

This clone was counted between two and nine times. This chain joins TRBV3-1 (or the pseudogene TRBV3-2) and TRBJ2-3; TRBD1 aligns across 7 bases. The V segment lost 4 bases and the J segment 4 bases; nucleotides outside the gene matches: 2. This CDR3 region has 13 residues. Germline CDR1 is LGHDT and CDR2 is YNNKEL (reference sequence). CDR3: CASSLQGADTQYF. The CDR3 coding sequence is TGTGCCAGCAGCCTGCAGGGGGCAGATACGCAGTATTTT.

The count of this clone is one. V and J are TRBV19 and TRBJ2-7; 9 nucleotides match TRBD1. The CDR3 is made up of 14 amino acids. Germline CDR1 reads LNHDA; CDR2 reads SQIVND (reference sequence). Trimming took 3 bases from V and 6 from J; bases not matched to a gene: 6. CDR3 nucleotide sequence: TGTGCCAGTAGTATTCGGGGGACAGGGATCGAGCAGTACTTC. Its protein product is CASSIRGTGIEQYF.

A single count supports this clone. The chain is built from TRBV5-4 and TRBJ2-3; 10 nucleotides align to TRBD2. Germline V gives CDR1 SGHNT, CDR2 YYREEE (reference sequence). The V and J ends lost 0 bases and 6 bases, in that order; junction bases with no gene match: 13. This CDR3 has 18 residues. The CDR3 sequence is CASSLGATRLAGPDTQYF. CDR3 nucleotide sequence: TGTGCCAGCAGCTTGGGGGCCACCCGACTAGCGGGTCCTGATACGCAGTATTTT.

The chain is built from TRBV6-5 and TRBJ1-2, with 9 nucleotides matching TRBD1. Looked up from germline, CDR1 is MNHEY and CDR2 is SVGAGI. With 7 bases clipped from V and 7 bases from J, the junction kept 13 bases outside the gene matches. CDR3 length: 15 amino acids. The CDR3 loop is CASTYGTGHRSGYTF. CDR3 nucleotides: TGTGCCAGCACCTACGGGACAGGGCATCGAAGTGGCTACACCTTC.

This clone was recorded a few times. This chain uses TRBV5-5 with TRBJ1-4; TRBD1 aligns across 7 bases. The germline V gene has CDR1 SGHKS and CDR2 YYEKEE (reference sequence). J gave up 7 bases and V 0 bases, and 9 bases lay outside the gene matches. The CDR3 sequence is 16 residues long. CDR3: CASSLARQGTVEKLFF. DNA of the CDR3: TGTGCCAGCAGCTTGGCCAGACAGGGAACGGTTGAAAAACTGTTTTTT.

V gene TRBV6-5 combines with J gene TRBJ1-1; D is ambiguous. From germline, CDR1 is MNHEY and CDR2 SVGAGI. V lost 3 bases to trimming and J lost 5 bases, with 19 bases between them. The CDR3 totals 16 residues. CDR3 loop: CASSYSMRERRTEAFF. The CDR3 DNA reads as TGTGCCAGCAGTTATAGTATGAGGGAAAGAAGAACTGAAGCTTTCTTT.

J is TRBJ2-2 and V is TRBV9, with a possible D match to TRBD2 (6 bases). The length of the CDR3 is 15 residues. CDR1 is SGDLS and CDR2 is YYNGEE in the germline V gene. Trimming removed 3 bases at V and 1 base at J, with 10 bases between. Written as DNA, the CDR3 is TGTGCCAGCAGCGGGGGGGTTTTGAACACCGGGGAGCTGTTTTTT. It specifies CASSGGVLNTGELFF.

The rearrangement uses TRBV7-2 and TRBJ2-3; D tentatively reads TRBD1 or TRBD2 (6 bases each). This CDR3 contains 12 residues. Trimming removed 1 base from V and 9 bases from J, with 8 bases in between. CDR1 is SGHTA, CDR2 FQGNSA, per germline. DNA for the CDR3: TGTGCCAGCAGCTTAGAGGGGGGAACGCAGTATTTT. Translating gives CASSLEGGTQYF.

V is TRBV21-1 and J is TRBJ2-5; the DNA was not compared with TRBD2, the D call given in the table. TRBV21-1 is a documented pseudogene. This CDR3 is 18 amino acids long. CDR3 region: CASEAGTSGARTQETQYF. The CDR3 DNA sequence: TGTGCCAGCGAGGCCGGGACTAGCGGAGCCAGAACACAAGAGACCCAGTACTTC.

The chain joins TRBV7-2 to TRBJ2-7; tentatively, D is TRBD2 (5 bases). The CDR3 consists of 17 residues. Trimming took 5 bases from V and 0 from J, leaving 20 bases between them. The germline V gene has CDR1 SGHTA and CDR2 FQGNSA. The CDR3 is CASSPASRGKYSYEQYF. DNA of the CDR3: TGTGCCAGCAGCCCAGCTAGTCGGGGTAAATACTCCTACGAGCAGTACTTC.

The chain recombines TRBV3-1 (or the pseudogene TRBV3-2) with TRBJ1-5; D may be TRBD1 (5 bases). The CDR3 runs 13 residues. Germline assignment: CDR1 LGHDT and CDR2 YNNKEL (reference sequence). V was shortened by 0 bases and J by 6 bases, with 6 bases between the two germline ends. CDR3 residues: CASSQEGAQPQHF. CDR3 DNA sequence: TGTGCCAGCAGCCAAGAAGGGGCTCAGCCCCAGCATTTT.

The chain has TRBV4-3 and TRBJ1-5; no firm D call. The CDR3 has 13 amino acids. The germline V gene encodes CDR1 LGHNA and CDR2 YSLEER. The ends were cut back, 0 bases at V and 5 bases at J, with 5 bases in the middle. CDR3 region: CASSQDMDQPQHF. The CDR3 DNA sequence: TGCGCCAGCAGCCAAGATATGGATCAGCCCCAGCATTTT.

The chain recombines TRBV24-1 with TRBJ2-2; D gene ambiguous. V lost 3 bases, J lost 2 bases, and 15 bases lay in between. In germline, CDR1 is KGHDR, CDR2 SFDVKD. The CDR3 consists of 17 residues. This CDR3 is CATSDAVAGSNTGELFF. The CDR3 DNA sequence: TGTGCCACCAGTGATGCCGTAGCTGGGTCCAACACCGGGGAGCTGTTTTTT.

The chain links TRBV7-8 to TRBJ1-1, with a possible D match to TRBD1 (6 bases). The CDR3 has 15 residues. Germline V CDR1 and CDR2: SGHVS, FQNEAQ. V gave up 3 bases and J gave up 4 bases, with 15 bases separating them. The CDR3 here is CASSFWGAESTEAFF. Written as DNA, the CDR3 is TGTGCCAGCAGCTTCTGGGGGGCCGAGAGCACTGAAGCTTTCTTT.